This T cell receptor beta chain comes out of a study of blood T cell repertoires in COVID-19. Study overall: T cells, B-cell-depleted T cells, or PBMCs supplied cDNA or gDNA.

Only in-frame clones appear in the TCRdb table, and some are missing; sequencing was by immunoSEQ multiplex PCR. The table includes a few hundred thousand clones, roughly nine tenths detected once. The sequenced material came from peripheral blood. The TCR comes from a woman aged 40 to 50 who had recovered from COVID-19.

Here the CDR3 reads CASGLGGETQYF. In DNA form, the CDR3 reads TGTGCCAGCGGACTAGGGGGAGAGACCCAGTACTTC. The V and J genes are TRBV27 and TRBJ2-5; maybe TRBD2 (7 bases). The CDR3 extends over 12 amino acids. Trimming removed 8 bases at V and 4 bases at J, with 11 bases between. Germline V gene data show CDR1 as MNHEY and CDR2 as SMNVEV (reference sequence).